This T cell receptor (beta chain) is from a study of T cell repertoires in cytomegalovirus infection. Looking at the study overall: It can be stated that public TCR beta signatures indicated CMV infection as well as a matching HLA type.

Trimming took off 5 bases at V and 4 bases at J, with 11 bases between the two ends. Germline CDR1 and CDR2: SGHAT and FQNNGV. The length of the CDR3 is 13 residues. A single record per CDR3 protein comes from TCRdb applying MiXCR to the reads. The sample holds around 260,000 distinct CDR3 sequences; about a quarter are singletons and the top ten take about 15%. Ten or more counts support this clonotype. V gene TRBV11-2 combines with J gene TRBJ1-2; no definite D call. The material sequenced was PBMCs. This TCR was sampled from a human donor in good health (CMV status not recorded). Some clones in this sample may be carry-over from other donors' samples. Written as DNA, the CDR3 is TGTGCCAGCAGCCCAGGTATAAGCTATGGCTACACCTTC. This translates into CASSPGISYGYTF. Variable domain in full (rest from reference TRBV11-2 and TRBJ1-2): EAGVAQSPRYKIIEKRQSVAFWCNPISGHATLYWYQQILGQGPKLLIQFQNNGVVDDSQLPKDRFSAERLKGVDSTLKIQPAKLEDSAVYLCASSPGISYGYTFGSGTRLTVV.